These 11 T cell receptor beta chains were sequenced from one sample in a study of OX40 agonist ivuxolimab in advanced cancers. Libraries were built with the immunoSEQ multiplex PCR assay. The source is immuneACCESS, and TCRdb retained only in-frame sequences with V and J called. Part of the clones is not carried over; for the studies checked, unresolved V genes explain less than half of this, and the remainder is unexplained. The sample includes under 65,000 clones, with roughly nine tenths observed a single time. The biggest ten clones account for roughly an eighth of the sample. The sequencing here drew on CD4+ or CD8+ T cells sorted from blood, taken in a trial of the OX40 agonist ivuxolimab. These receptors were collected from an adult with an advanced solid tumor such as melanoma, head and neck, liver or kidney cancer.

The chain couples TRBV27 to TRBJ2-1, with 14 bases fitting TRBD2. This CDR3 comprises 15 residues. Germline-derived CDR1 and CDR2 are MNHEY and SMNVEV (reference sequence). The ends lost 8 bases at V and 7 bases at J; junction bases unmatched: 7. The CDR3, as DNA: TGTGCCAGCGCCGGGGGGACTAGCGGGAGTAATGAGCAGTTCTTC. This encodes CASAGGTSGSNEQFF.

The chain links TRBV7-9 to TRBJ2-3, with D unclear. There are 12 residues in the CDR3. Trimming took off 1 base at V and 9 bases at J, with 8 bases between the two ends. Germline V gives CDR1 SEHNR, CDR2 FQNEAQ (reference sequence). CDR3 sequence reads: CASSLGVDTQYF. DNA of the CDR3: TGTGCCAGCAGCTTAGGGGTGGACACGCAGTATTTT.

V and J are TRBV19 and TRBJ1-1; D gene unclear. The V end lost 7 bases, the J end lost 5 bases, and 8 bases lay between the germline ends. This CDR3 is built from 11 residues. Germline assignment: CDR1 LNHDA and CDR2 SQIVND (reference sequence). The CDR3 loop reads CASIEATEAFF. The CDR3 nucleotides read TGTGCCAGTATTGAGGCAACTGAAGCTTTCTTT.

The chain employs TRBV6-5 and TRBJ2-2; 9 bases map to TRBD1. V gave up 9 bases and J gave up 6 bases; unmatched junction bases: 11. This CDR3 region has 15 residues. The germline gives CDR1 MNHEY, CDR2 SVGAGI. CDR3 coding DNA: TGTGCCAGTCGCCTGGGACAGGGAATGGCCGGGGAGCTGTTTTTT. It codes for CASRLGQGMAGELFF.

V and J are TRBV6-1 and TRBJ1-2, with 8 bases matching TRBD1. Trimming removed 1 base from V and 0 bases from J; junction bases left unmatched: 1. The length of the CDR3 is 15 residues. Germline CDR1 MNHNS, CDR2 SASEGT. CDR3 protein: CASSEGQGTNYGYTF. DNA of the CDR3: TGTGCCAGCAGTGAAGGACAGGGGACTAACTATGGCTACACCTTC.

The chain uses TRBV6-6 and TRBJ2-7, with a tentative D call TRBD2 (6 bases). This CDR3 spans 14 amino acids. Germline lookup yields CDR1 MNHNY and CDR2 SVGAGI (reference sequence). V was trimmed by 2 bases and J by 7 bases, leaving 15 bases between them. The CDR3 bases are TGTGCCAGCAGTTACGTGGCTAGCGAAAAAGAGCAGTACGTC. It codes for CASSYVASEKEQYV.

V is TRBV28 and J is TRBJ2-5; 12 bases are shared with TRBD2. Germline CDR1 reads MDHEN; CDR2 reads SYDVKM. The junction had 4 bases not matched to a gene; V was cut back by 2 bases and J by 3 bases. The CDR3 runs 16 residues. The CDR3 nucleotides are TGTGCCAGCAGTTTAAGACTAGCGGGAGTCGAAGAGACCCAGTACTTC. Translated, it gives CASSLRLAGVEETQYF.

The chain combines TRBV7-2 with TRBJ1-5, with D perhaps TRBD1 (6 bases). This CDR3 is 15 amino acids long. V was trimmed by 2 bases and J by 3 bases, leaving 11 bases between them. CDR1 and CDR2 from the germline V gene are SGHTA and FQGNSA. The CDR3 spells CASSLQGFYNQPQHF. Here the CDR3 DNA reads TGTGCCAGCAGCTTACAGGGGTTCTACAATCAGCCCCAGCATTTT.

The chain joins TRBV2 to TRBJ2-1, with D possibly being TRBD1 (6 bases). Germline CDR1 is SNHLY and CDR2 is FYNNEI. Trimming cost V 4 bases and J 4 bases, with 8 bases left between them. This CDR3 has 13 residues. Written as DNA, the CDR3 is TGTGCCAGCAGTGGGACAGTATACAATGAGCAGTTCTTC. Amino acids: CASSGTVYNEQFF.

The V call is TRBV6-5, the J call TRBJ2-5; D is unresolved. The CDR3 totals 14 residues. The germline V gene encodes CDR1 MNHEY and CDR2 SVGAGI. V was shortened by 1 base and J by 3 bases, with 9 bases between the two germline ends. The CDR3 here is CASSYYGGEETQYF. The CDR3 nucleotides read TGTGCCAGCAGTTACTATGGCGGAGAAGAGACCCAGTACTTC.

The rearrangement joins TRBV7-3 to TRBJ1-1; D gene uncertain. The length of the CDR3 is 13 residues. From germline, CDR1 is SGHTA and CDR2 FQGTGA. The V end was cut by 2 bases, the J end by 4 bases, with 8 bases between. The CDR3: CASSLGYATEAFF. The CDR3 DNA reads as TGTGCCAGCAGCTTAGGGTATGCCACTGAAGCTTTCTTT.